Included here is one TCR beta chain sequence, with context. CDR1 KGHSH and CDR2 LQKENI come from the germline V gene. The CDR3 runs to 15 residues. V shed 0 bases and J shed 3 bases, with 8 bases lying between them. The source of the sample is a study of shared clonotypes between healthy human individuals. Only CD45RO-negative cells positively selected for CCR7 counted as naive CD8 cells, so terminally differentiated effector memory CD45RA+ cells were excluded. Donors comprised healthy HIV-negative adults lacking recent acute infections or vaccinations. Over several immunoSEQ plates, each subset's genomic DNA was distributed in even portions. Only in-frame clones appear in the TCRdb table, and some are missing; sequencing was by immunoSEQ multiplex PCR. The table records 600,000 or so clones, roughly 98% of them present only once.

Sequenced sample: naive CD8+ T cells sorted from blood. The clonotype comes from a man aged 30 to 39 in good health. V gene TRBV18 combines with J gene TRBJ2-2, with D hard to call. The CDR3 bases are TGTGCCAGCTCACCACCGCCTTTTGACACCGGGGAGCTGTTTTTT. Protein product: CASSPPPFDTGELFF.